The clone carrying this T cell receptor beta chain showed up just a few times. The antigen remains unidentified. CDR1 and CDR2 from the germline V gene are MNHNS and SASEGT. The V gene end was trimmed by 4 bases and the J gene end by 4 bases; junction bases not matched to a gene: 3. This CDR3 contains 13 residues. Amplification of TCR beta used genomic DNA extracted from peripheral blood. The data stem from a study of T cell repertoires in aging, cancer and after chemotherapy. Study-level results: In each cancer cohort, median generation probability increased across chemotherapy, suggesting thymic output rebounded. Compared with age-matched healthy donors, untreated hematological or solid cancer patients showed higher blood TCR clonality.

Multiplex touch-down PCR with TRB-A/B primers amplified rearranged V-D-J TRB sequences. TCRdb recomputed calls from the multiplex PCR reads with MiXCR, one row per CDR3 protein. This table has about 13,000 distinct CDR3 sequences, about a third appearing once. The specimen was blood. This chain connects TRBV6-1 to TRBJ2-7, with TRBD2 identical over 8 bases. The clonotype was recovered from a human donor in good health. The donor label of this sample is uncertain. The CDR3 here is CASSGTSNYEQYF. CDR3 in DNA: TGTGCCAGCAGTGGGACTAGCAATTACGAGCAGTACTTC.